Sequencing of this TCR beta chain was carried out in a study of blood T cell repertoires in COVID-19 (dated by TCRdb to the early 2020s). Broadly, across the study: Collaborator samples came from the United States, Italy and Spain and covered acute and convalescent phases of COVID-19. The prospective study material was composed of cDNA or gDNA derived from T cells, B-cell-depleted T cells, or PBMCs. Where HLA class I and class II types were available, the types were taken from metadata supplied by the sample provider, not from assay-based typing. The samples were drawn from two sources: the first 160 participants of the ongoing ImmuneRACE study, and 1,200 or so subjects contributed by 6 global collaborators. Sample metadata almost always included a de-identified subject ID, COVID-19 status, age in years and sex. A freely available public database, intended as a resource for researchers studying the immune response to SARS-CoV-2, is where the repertoires were released. Subjects who had been exposed to COVID-19, were actively infected with it, or had recovered from it provided the deeply sampled blood TCRbeta repertoires that made up the dataset. Study-wide conclusions, independent of this receptor: The amount of clinical and demographic metadata varied by source and participant and was provided uncurated.

Comment on this clone: Its cognate antigen has yet to be identified. One base away there is no much larger clone; base qualities are not given.

Via the germline V gene (reference sequence), CDR1 is MNHEY and CDR2 SMNVEV. Taken from cysteine to phenylalanine, the CDR3 has 14 residues. Only the CDR3 DNA is retained, 42 bases long and in frame from the first base. Clipping removes 7 bases from V and 3 bases from J, with 2 as the unmatched junction base count. One collaborating source in Seattle enrolled patients while the patients were actively infected and followed the patients over time throughout the course of disease. The collaborating institutions used their own protocols to collect whole blood in K2EDTA tubes. For TCRbeta analysis, collaborator samples were shipped as frozen whole blood, as isolated PBMCs, or as DNA extracted from either sample type. The immunoSEQ Assay, a bias-controlled multiplex PCR, was used to amplify TCRbeta CDR3 regions from genomic DNA. The published analysis was carried out like this. Nucleated cell counts per sample were estimated from amplification of reference gene primers within the assay. To quantify the absolute abundance of each unique TCRbeta CDR3 rearrangement, sequence reads were collapsed and filtered. For each sample, productive Simpson clonality was calculated by taking the square root of Simpson's diversity index across productive rearrangements. The table was pulled from immuneACCESS by TCRdb, which kept in-frame rearrangements only. Such tables lose some clones; where checked, under half of the loss comes from unresolved V genes, and the rest has no known cause. That table gives V, J and clone size, and the DNA gave D and trimming. Across this sample there are roughly 150,000 clones, with 75% to 85% seen only once. 7% to 10% of the sample belongs to the ten largest clones.

Sequenced input: peripheral blood. The chain is assembled from TRBV27 and TRBJ1-6, with TRBD1 matching 8 junction bases. The clonotype comes from a woman aged 55-69 years with COVID-19, enrolled during active disease. The nucleotide sequence reads as follows: TGTGCCAGCAATACAGGGGGCTATAATTCACCCCTCCACTTT. It is translated as CASNTGGYNSPLHF.